This T cell receptor (beta chain) was found in a study of OX40 agonist ivuxolimab in advanced cancers. Turning to this clone: The antigen remains undetermined.

Findings and caveats of the study: Expanded clones were, on average, more numerous in CD8+ T cells than in CD4+.

Sequenced by immunoSEQ multiplex PCR; TCRdb stores in-frame clones only, minus some. Here the sample spans nearly 60,000 clones, 88% being singletons. In germline, CDR1 is SGHRS, CDR2 YFSETQ. CDR3 length equals 15 residues. Trimming took 4 bases from V and 3 from J; bases not matched to a gene: 6. The sequence derives from an adult with an advanced solid tumor such as melanoma, head and neck, liver or kidney cancer. Here the sequenced sample was CD4+ or CD8+ T cells sorted from blood, taken in a trial of the OX40 agonist ivuxolimab. The chain is built from TRBV5-1 and TRBJ2-5, with 10 bases identical to TRBD2. Here the CDR3 DNA reads TGCGCCAGCAGCCTTTTTGGACTAGCGGAAGAGACCCAGTACTTC. It is translated as CASSLFGLAEETQYF.